These 21 T cell receptor beta chains share one sample of origin, sequenced in a study of T cells in Graves' hyperthyroidism and ophthalmopathy. Authors of the study amplified TCR beta CDR3 regions from RNA transcripts. A first-round RT-PCR of the TCR CDR3 used the HTBI primer set. TCRdb itself ran the multiplex PCR reads through MiXCR, one entry per CDR3 protein. The table shows a few hundred thousand distinct CDR3 sequences, with 13% to 15% occurring only once. The specimen was blood. These receptor sequences come from a woman aged 30 to 39 with Graves' ophthalmopathy.

A remark on this clonotype: A clone one base away is much larger, so this may be a read error. The gene calls are TRBV6-2 or TRBV6-3 and TRBJ2-6; tentative D call: TRBD1 (6 bases). The CDR3 contains 20 residues. With 5 bases removed from V and 8 bases from J, the gap between germline ends came to 31 bases. Per the germline V gene, CDR1 is MNHEY and CDR2 is SVGEGT. The CDR3 region has the DNA TGTGCCAGCAGTGTAAGAGCCCCGGGACACCTACAGAGAGGGACCAACGTCCTGACTTTC. Translation: CASSVRAPGHLQRGTNVLTF.

This clonotype showed up many times. The chain uses TRBV7-2 and TRBJ1-2; TRBD1 is a possible D gene (5 bases). The CDR3 runs to 13 residues. Trimming pared 1 base from V and 5 bases from J, leaving 8 bases between. The V gene's germline CDR1 is SGHTA and CDR2 FQGNSA. The CDR3 DNA sequence: TGTGCCAGCAGCTTAGAGTCAGGGTATGGCTACACCTTC. Translating it yields CASSLESGYGYTF.

This clonotype was seen at least ten times. This sequence joins TRBV12-3 or TRBV12-4 and TRBJ2-5; D is perhaps TRBD2 (7 bases). The CDR3 has 16 amino acids. Deletions cut 5 bases from V and 2 bases from J, with 18 bases between. CDR3 protein: CASSPQMRGPQETQYF. As DNA, the CDR3 is TGTGCCAGCAGTCCCCAAATGCGGGGGCCGCAAGAGACCCAGTACTTC.

This clonotype was observed at least ten times. V gene TRBV6-1 combines with J gene TRBJ1-6; no clear D gene. Germline values: CDR1 MNHNS, CDR2 SASEGT. CDR3 size: 13 residues. The V and J ends lost 2 bases and 6 bases respectively, with 5 bases between them. DNA for the CDR3: TGTGCCAGCAGTGAAAGTTTTAATTCACCCCTCCACTTT. Translated: CASSESFNSPLHF.

The chain joins TRBV19 to TRBJ1-1; D call uncertain. The CDR3 is 14 residues long. The germline V gene has CDR1 LNHDA and CDR2 SQIVND (reference sequence). With 3 bases removed from V and 2 bases from J, the gap between germline ends came to 10 bases. CDR3 sequence reads: CASSIFNSNTEAFF. As DNA, the CDR3 is TGTGCCAGTAGTATTTTTAACAGTAACACTGAAGCTTTCTTT.

At least ten counts were recorded for this clonotype. CDR3 protein: CASSLAVGQGTYEQYF. For the CDR3, the DNA is TGTGCCAGCAGCTTAGCGGTTGGACAGGGGACCTACGAGCAGTACTTC. This chain connects TRBV7-9 to TRBJ2-7; 9 bases align to TRBD1. Unmatched junction bases numbered 5, after V lost 0 bases and J lost 2 bases. The CDR3 sequence is 16 residues long. CDR1 and CDR2 from the germline V gene are SEHNR and FQNEAQ (reference sequence).

This clonotype was counted once. For the CDR3, the DNA is TGCGCCAGCAGCCCGGCAGGGGTTAACTATGGCTACACCTTC. Its translation is CASSPAGVNYGYTF. The chain employs TRBV5-1 and TRBJ1-2; D may be TRBD1 (6 bases). The CDR3 length is 14 residues. Trimming stripped 4 bases from V and 1 base from J, with 11 bases between. CDR1 SGHRS and CDR2 YFSETQ come from the germline V gene.

This clonotype was seen at least ten times. The chain recombines TRBV27 with TRBJ1-1, with a possible D match to TRBD1 (6 bases). CDR3 length: 17 amino acids. Between the trimmed V and J ends, which lost 1 base and 5 bases, there was a span of 20 bases. In germline, CDR1 is MNHEY, CDR2 SMNVEV (reference sequence). CDR3 bases: TGTGCCAGCAGTTTATTTACCGGGACATCGGTAAAAACTGAAGCTTTCTTT. It is translated as CASSLFTGTSVKTEAFF.

This clonotype was detected only a few times. The chain combines TRBV29-1 with TRBJ2-7, with 7 bases aligning to TRBD1. Germline-derived CDR1 and CDR2 are SQVTM and ANQGSEA. Trimming took 0 bases from V and 4 from J; bases not matched to a gene: 6. The CDR3 totals 14 residues. DNA of the CDR3: TGCAGCGTTGAAGAGGGGACAGAGCTTTACGAGCAGTACTTC. As protein: CSVEEGTELYEQYF.

This clonotype came up many times. DNA of the CDR3: TGTGCCTGGAGTGCTGTTCATTCACCCCTCCACTTT. Translated, it gives CAWSAVHSPLHF. The chain has TRBV30 and TRBJ1-6; D call uncertain. V was clipped by 1 base and J by 8 bases, with 6 bases between them. From germline, CDR1 is GTSNPN and CDR2 SVGIG (reference sequence). This CDR3 has 12 amino acids.

The table lists this clonotype with many counts. This sequence joins TRBV5-1 and TRBJ2-5; D is possibly TRBD2 (6 bases). Germline CDR1 is SGHRS and CDR2 is YFSETQ. Trimming removed 0 bases at V and 1 base at J, with 7 bases between. The CDR3 spans 14 residues. CDR3 DNA sequence: TGCGCCAGCAGCTTGGGGGACTTCCAAGAGACCCAGTACTTC. Translation gives CASSLGDFQETQYF.

This rearrangement joins TRBV30 to TRBJ2-3, with D unclear. Per germline, CDR1 GTSNPN and CDR2 SVGIG (reference sequence). The CDR3 spans 11 residues. V was trimmed by 2 bases and J by 10 bases, leaving 10 bases between them. In nucleotides, the CDR3 is TGTGCCTGGAGTAGAGGTCCTGCGCAGTATTTT. The encoded protein is CAWSRGPAQYF.

There are many counts of this clonotype. V usage is TRBV11-2 and J usage is TRBJ2-7, with TRBD2 matching over 7 bases. V dropped 3 bases and J dropped 6; count of bases not matched to a gene: 11. There are 15 residues in the CDR3. The V gene's germline CDR1 is SGHAT and CDR2 FQNNGV. In nucleotides, the CDR3 is TGTGCCAGCAGCTTTGTAACCGGGGGGTACGGCGAGCAGTACTTC. It codes for CASSFVTGGYGEQYF. Supplemented by reference TRBV11-2 and TRBJ2-7, the full variable domain reads EAGVAQSPRYKIIEKRQSVAFWCNPISGHATLYWYQQILGQGPKLLIQFQNNGVVDDSQLPKDRFSAERLKGVDSTLKIQPAKLEDSAVYLCASSFVTGGYGEQYFGPGTRLTVT.

The rearrangement links TRBV10-3 to TRBJ1-1, with a weak D call TRBD1 (5 bases). V lost 6 bases and J 1 base, leaving 12 bases between the germline ends. The CDR3 has 14 amino acids. Germline V CDR1 and CDR2: ENHRY, SYGVKD. CDR3 residues: CAISEAGRNTEAFF. Written as DNA, the CDR3 is TGTGCCATCAGCGAAGCAGGGAGGAACACTGAAGCTTTCTTT.

In this sample, this clonotype turned up a few times. A much larger clonotype is one base distant, so this may be a read error. The chain couples TRBV3-1 to TRBJ2-1; 7 nucleotides line up with TRBD1. Per the germline V gene, CDR1 is LGHDT and CDR2 is YNNKEL (reference sequence). The CDR3 consists of 15 residues. The CDR3 sequence is CASSHPGQRHNEQLF. The CDR3 region has the DNA TGTGCCAGCAGCCACCCGGGACAGCGACACAATGAGCAGCTCTTC.

This clonotype was found many times. The chain links TRBV20-1 to TRBJ2-7, with D possibly being TRBD2 (6 bases). V lost 3 bases and J lost 7, with 16 bases in between. CDR1 and CDR2 (germline): DFQATT, SNEGSKA (reference sequence). The CDR3 contains 13 residues. This chain's CDR3 is CSASGLALGEQYF. CDR3 in DNA: TGCAGTGCTAGTGGCCTAGCGTTAGGAGAGCAGTACTTC.

This clonotype was recorded at least ten times. This chain uses TRBV20-1 with TRBJ1-5; tentatively, D is TRBD1 (6 bases). With 3 bases removed from V and 1 base from J, the gap between germline ends came to 16 bases. Germline loops: CDR1 DFQATT, CDR2 SNEGSKA (reference sequence). CDR3 size: 16 residues. In DNA form, the CDR3 reads TGCAGTGCTAGGGGGGGTTACAGGGACAGCAATCAGCCCCAGCATTTT. It encodes CSARGGYRDSNQPQHF.

Only a few counts were recorded for this clonotype. The V gene is TRBV9, the J gene TRBJ2-1; 8 nucleotides align to TRBD1. V gave up 4 bases and J gave up 9 bases; unmatched junction bases: 15. Looked up from germline, CDR1 is SGDLS and CDR2 is YYNGEE. This CDR3 contains 16 residues. The CDR3 loop reads CASSLHSRTGSSEQFF. CDR3 sequence (DNA): TGTGCCAGCAGCCTTCATTCAAGGACAGGGTCGTCTGAGCAGTTCTTC.

In its sample, this clonotype was seen many times. The rearrangement joins TRBV27 to TRBJ2-2, with 10 bases aligning to TRBD2. The CDR3 totals 15 residues. The germline CDR1 and CDR2 sequences are MNHEY and SMNVEV (reference sequence). After removal of 7 bases from V and 3 bases from J, the junction contained 5 bases not matched to a gene. The CDR3: CASIGAGGDTGELFF. The CDR3 DNA follows: TGTGCCAGCATAGGAGCGGGAGGGGACACCGGGGAGCTGTTTTTT.

This clonotype occurred many times. The rearrangement joins TRBV5-6 to TRBJ1-2; 8 positions agree with TRBD1. CDR3 length equals 14 residues. Germline V gives CDR1 SGHDT, CDR2 YYEEEE. Trimming at V came to 3 bases and at J to 5 bases, leaving 6 bases not matched to a gene. This CDR3 is CASSSTGTGYGYTF. CDR3 DNA: TGTGCCAGCAGCTCAACCGGGACAGGATATGGCTACACCTTC.

This clonotype was counted ten times or more. The rearrangement uses TRBV2 and TRBJ1-2; D remains unclear. The CDR3 length is 13 residues. CDR1 is SNHLY, CDR2 FYNNEI, per germline. V dropped 7 bases and J dropped 6 bases, with 15 bases sitting between them. The CDR3 spells CASTFTTEDGYTF. The CDR3 nucleotides read TGTGCCAGCACCTTTACTACAGAGGATGGCTACACCTTC.